Listed below are T cell receptor beta chains from one sample, sequenced in a study of CD8+ T cells in alopecia areata. Produced via immunoSEQ multiplex PCR; TCRdb's table is partial and in-frame only. Of 150,000 or so clones detected, approximately 50% appear once; the ten largest clones hold over 5.5%. Specimen: CD4+ T cells sorted from blood. The receptors here all came from a human donor with alopecia areata. Both conserved end residues are part of each CDR3. D genes are given only for firm matches. The size entry is marked missing in some rows and otherwise reads once, few, many or a size class.

V gene	D gene	J gene	clone size	CDR3 DNA	CDR3 protein
TRBV10-3	-	TRBJ2-7	few	TGTGCCATCAGTGACGCTGAGGGGACAAATACCTACGAGCAGTACTTC	CAISDAEGTNTYEQYF
TRBV5-4	-	TRBJ2-3	-	TGTGCCAGCAGCTTGCTAGAGAGAGATACGCAGTATTTT	CASSLLERDTQYF
TRBV28	-	TRBJ2-6	few	TGTGCCAGCAGGGAGGCGGGTACTGGGGCCAACGTCCTGACTTTC	CASREAGTGANVLTF
TRBV2	-	TRBJ2-3	many	TGTGCCAGCGCCCAGGAAGGGACAGATACGCAGTATTTT	CASAQEGTDTQYF
TRBV4-2	-	TRBJ2-3	-	TGTGCCAGCAGCCAGAGCCAGACCTTGGGCACAGATACGCAGTATTTT	CASSQSQTLGTDTQYF
TRBV18	-	TRBJ2-7	few	TGTGCCAGCTCAGGGACGTCCTCCATCTACGAGCAGTACTTC	CASSGTSSIYEQYF
TRBV7-8	-	TRBJ2-1	-	TGTGCCAGCAGCCCGACAAAGGCCAATGAGCAGTTCTTC	CASSPTKANEQFF
TRBV6-6	-	TRBJ1-1	few	TGTGCCAGCAGTTACTCACACCTGAACACTGAAGCTTTCTTT	CASSYSHLNTEAFF
TRBV29-1	-	TRBJ1-3	few	TGCAGCGTCACTCACAGGGTTGGTGGAAACACCATATATTTT	CSVTHRVGGNTIYF
TRBV29-1	-	TRBJ2-3	-	TGCAGCGTTGACAAGGGGGGCACAGATACGCAGTATTTT	CSVDKGGTDTQYF
TRBV7-2	TRBD2	TRBJ2-1	few	TGTGCCAGCAGCTTATTCGGGCTAGCGGGAGGCGAGCAGTTCTTC	CASSLFGLAGGEQFF
TRBV29-1	TRBD1	TRBJ2-5	-	TGCAGCTTCCACAGGGGGGAGACCCAGTACTTC	CSFHRGETQYF
TRBV30	-	TRBJ2-1	-	TGTGCCTGGACAATGGGGGGTGAGCAGTTCTTC	CAWTMGGEQFF
TRBV2	TRBD2	TRBJ2-1	-	TGTGCCAGCGTAGGGGGACTAGCGGGAGGCCAAACCTACAATGAGCAGTTCTTC	CASVGGLAGGQTYNEQFF
TRBV5-4	-	TRBJ2-4	-	TGTGCCAGCAGCTGGACGGGACGACCAAACATTCAGTACTTC	CASSWTGRPNIQYF
TRBV20-1	-	TRBJ2-7	-	TGCAGTGCAACATCAGGGGACGAGCAGTACTTC	CSATSGDEQYF
TRBV7-9	-	TRBJ2-3	-	TGTGCCAGCAGCCTAGTGAACACAGATACGCAGTATTTT	CASSLVNTDTQYF
TRBV19	-	TRBJ2-7	-	TGTGCCAGTAGTCCCGGGGGCATCGGCTCCTACGAGCAGTACTTC	CASSPGGIGSYEQYF
TRBV29-1	TRBD2	TRBJ2-3	-	TGCAGCGTAGACGCCGGGACTAGCGGTAGCACAGATACGCAGTATTTT	CSVDAGTSGSTDTQYF
TRBV30	TRBD2	TRBJ2-1	-	TGTGCCCAGCTGGCGGGAGATGGGTACAATGAGCAGTTCTTC	CAQLAGDGYNEQFF
TRBV2	-	TRBJ1-1	-	TGTGCCAGCAGTGCTAGGACGGGGAACACTGAAGCTTTCTTT	CASSARTGNTEAFF
TRBV11-2	-	TRBJ2-6	-	TGTGCCAGCAGCTTAGGCTCTTCTGGGGCCAACGTCCTGACTTTC	CASSLGSSGANVLTF
TRBV30	-	TRBJ1-1	-	TGTGCCTGGAGGTCCCGACAGTCGAACACTGAAGCTTTCTTT	CAWRSRQSNTEAFF